These 25 T cell receptor beta chains were sequenced from one sample in a study of vaccination and CD4 T cells after COVID-19. Which antigens these TCRs recognize remains unknown. Treatment here: roughly 10-day PBMC culture with coronavirus spike peptide pools or control peptides (ViraFEST assay). The Oncomine TCR Beta short-read assay sequenced DNA from cultured CD4+ T cells. TCRdb passed the PCR reads through MiXCR, listing each CDR3 protein once. The sample shows about 7,300 distinct CDR3 sequences, about half of them seen only once. The sequencing sample was made of CD4+ T cells from blood, cultured in vitro. Receptors were obtained from a human donor who had recovered from COVID-19.

Only a few counts were recorded for this clonotype. The chain recombines TRBV5-4 with TRBJ1-2, with D possibly being TRBD1 (5 bases). Germline V gene lookup returns CDR1 SGHNT and CDR2 YYREEE (reference sequence). V was trimmed by 4 bases and J by 4 bases, leaving 17 bases between them. There are 15 residues in the CDR3. In nucleotides, the CDR3 is TGTGCCAGCAGCGGCGGGGGGAGTTTAGCCTATGGCTACACCTTC. This codes for CASSGGGSLAYGYTF.

This clonotype is deemed large. The rearrangement joins TRBV7-2 to TRBJ2-3; 11 positions agree with TRBD2. J was trimmed by 3 bases and V by 1 base; bases with no gene match: 0. The CDR3 is made up of 15 amino acids. From germline, CDR1 is SGHTA and CDR2 FQGNSA. CDR3 sequence reads: CASSLVAGGTDTQYF. CDR3 in DNA: TGTGCCAGCAGCTTAGTAGCGGGAGGGACAGATACGCAGTATTTT. Combining the CDR3 with reference TRBV7-2 and TRBJ2-3 gives the whole variable domain GAGVSQSPSNKVTEKGKDVELRCDPISGHTALYWYRQSLGQGLEFLIYFQGNSAPDKSGLPSDRFSAERTGGSVSTLTIQRTQQEDSAVYLCASSLVAGGTDTQYFGPGTRLTVL.

The rearrangement joins TRBV12-3 or TRBV12-4 to TRBJ1-2; maybe TRBD1 (5 bases). The CDR3 extends over 12 amino acids. Trimming shortened V by 5 bases and J by 6 bases, and 10 bases separated the two germline ends. CDR3: CASSPRQHGYTF. Written as DNA, the CDR3 is TGTGCCAGCAGTCCCCGACAGCATGGCTACACCTTC.

The chain uses TRBV2 and TRBJ2-5; 9 nucleotides match TRBD1. Germline V CDR1 and CDR2: SNHLY, FYNNEI. The CDR3 loop spans 13 amino acids. V was pared by 6 bases and J by 5 bases, with 4 bases of the junction left unmatched. The chain's CDR3 is CASRGTGWETQYF. The CDR3 DNA follows: TGTGCCAGCAGAGGGACAGGGTGGGAGACCCAGTACTTC.

The chain has TRBV20-1 and TRBJ2-7; 7 bases fit TRBD1. The CDR3 totals 13 residues. From germline, CDR1 is DFQATT and CDR2 SNEGSKA (reference sequence). V trimming: 1 base; J trimming: 3 bases; junction bases outside the gene matches: 3. The CDR3, as DNA: TGCAGTGCTAGAGGACAGGGTGGCTACGAGCAGTACTTC. Translation: CSARGQGGYEQYF.

This sequence joins TRBV11-3 and TRBJ2-1, with D perhaps matching TRBD2 (7 bases). The CDR3 length is 15 residues. The germline V gene encodes CDR1 SGHNT and CDR2 YENEEA. Trimming left V 1 base short and J 3 bases short, with 10 bases between. The CDR3 nucleotides are TGTGCCAGCAGCTTAGCGGGGGGCTACTACAATGAGCAGTTCTTC. It codes for CASSLAGGYYNEQFF. Full variable domain (rest looked up from reference TRBV11-3 and TRBJ2-1): EAGVVQSPRYKIIEKKQPVAFWCNPISGHNTLYWYLQNLGQGPELLIRYENEEAVDDSQLPKDRFSAERLKGVDSTLKIQPAELGDSAVYLCASSLAGGYYNEQFFGPGTRLTVL.

This chain links TRBV4-3 with TRBJ1-2; weak D call: TRBD1 (5 bases). CDR1 is LGHNA, CDR2 YSLEER, per germline. The CDR3 covers 12 residues. Trimming left V 3 bases short and J 8 bases short, with 10 bases between. CDR3 loop: CASSQVGQGYTF. DNA for the CDR3: TGCGCCAGCAGCCAGGTTGGACAAGGCTACACCTTC.

This clonotype has more than one count but fewer than ten. V and J are TRBV7-3 and TRBJ2-1, with a possible D match to TRBD2 (5 bases). CDR1 is SGHTA, CDR2 FQGTGA, per germline. V dropped 5 bases and J dropped 6 bases, with 20 bases sitting between them. The CDR3 is made up of 16 amino acids. CDR3 protein: CASSPSGLPAGNEQFF. The CDR3 DNA reads TGTGCCAGCAGCCCTTCCGGACTCCCGGCAGGCAATGAGCAGTTCTTC.

This chain connects TRBV7-2 to TRBJ2-7; 11 bases fit TRBD1. The CDR3 consists of 15 residues. Germline V gene lookup returns CDR1 SGHTA and CDR2 FQGNSA. Trimming at V came to 5 bases and at J to 4 bases, leaving 7 bases not matched to a gene. The CDR3 region is CASSLGQGEGYEQYF. The CDR3 DNA reads TGTGCCAGCAGCCTGGGACAGGGGGAAGGTTACGAGCAGTACTTC.

This clonotype came up a few times. V is TRBV7-2 and J is TRBJ2-3; maybe TRBD1 (5 bases). The V gene's germline CDR1 is SGHTA and CDR2 FQGNSA. The CDR3 has 13 residues. V was cut by 5 bases and J by 4 bases, with 10 bases left in between. CDR3 sequence: CASSQSGSDTQYF. The CDR3 coding sequence is TGTGCCAGCAGCCAGTCAGGGTCAGATACGCAGTATTTT.

V usage is TRBV27 and J usage is TRBJ1-1; no reliable D call. CDR1 and CDR2 (germline): MNHEY, SMNVEV (reference sequence). The ends were cut back, 2 bases at V and 12 bases at J, with 22 bases in the middle. The CDR3 contains 15 residues. DNA for the CDR3: TGTGCCAGCAGTTTACTTAGTCCGGGCCTCACGACGACTTTCTTT. Translating it yields CASSLLSPGLTTTFF.

The genes are TRBV6-5 and TRBJ2-7; D unresolved. This CDR3 region has 16 residues. Germline assignment: CDR1 MNHEY and CDR2 SVGAGI. Trimming shortened V by 0 bases and J by 1 base, and 13 bases separated the two germline ends. CDR3 residues: CASSYSVQAASYEQYF. Here the CDR3 DNA reads TGTGCCAGCAGTTACTCGGTCCAGGCCGCTTCCTACGAGCAGTACTTC.

This clonotype has a handful of counts. The chain joins TRBV7-9 to TRBJ1-5; D unclear. This CDR3 has 13 amino acids. Germline V lookup: CDR1 SEHNR, CDR2 FQNEAQ (reference sequence). The ends were cut back, 3 bases at V and 2 bases at J, with 5 bases in the middle. For the CDR3, the DNA is TGTGCCAGCAGCTTTTCCGGCAATCAGCCCCAGCATTTT. Translation gives CASSFSGNQPQHF.

This clonotype showed up just a few times. The chain has TRBV7-3 and TRBJ2-2; D possibly corresponds to TRBD2 (5 bases). The germline V and J ends were trimmed by 5 bases and 9 bases, with 19 bases remaining between them. Germline assignment: CDR1 SGHTA and CDR2 FQGTGA. The CDR3 is 15 residues long. The chain's CDR3 is CASSPGLNMFRELFF. The CDR3 region has the DNA TGTGCCAGCAGCCCAGGACTCAATATGTTCCGGGAGCTGTTTTTT.

This chain's CDR3 is CASSTIRDRGLETQYF. In DNA form, the CDR3 reads TGCGCCAGCAGCACTATCCGGGACAGGGGGCTTGAGACCCAGTACTTC. The rearrangement links TRBV5-1 to TRBJ2-5, with 12 nucleotides matching TRBD1. The CDR3 runs 16 residues. V shed 4 bases and J 5 bases; nucleotides not matched to a gene: 9. Per germline, CDR1 SGHRS and CDR2 YFSETQ. Looking up the rest from reference TRBV5-1 and TRBJ2-5 gives the full variable domain: KAGVTQTPRYLIKTRGQQVTLSCSPISGHRSVSWYQQTPGQGLQFLFEYFSETQRNKGNFPGRFSGRQFSNSRSEMNVSTLELGDSALYLCASSTIRDRGLETQYFGPGTRLLVL.

This chain uses TRBV2 with TRBJ2-3, with D unresolved. This CDR3 contains 12 residues. V was clipped by 7 bases and J by 4 bases, with 9 bases between them. From germline, CDR1 is SNHLY and CDR2 FYNNEI. Here the CDR3 reads CASTPRPDTQYF. CDR3 DNA sequence: TGTGCCAGCACCCCACGCCCAGATACGCAGTATTTT.

V and J are TRBV4-2 and TRBJ1-2; 9 bases agree with TRBD1. CDR3 length: 18 residues. CDR1 is LGHNA, CDR2 YNFKEQ, per germline. Trimming cost V 1 base and J 6 bases; bases outside gene matches: 15. CDR3 loop: CASSQGSTGGAPLNGYTF. The DNA of the CDR3 is TGTGCCAGCAGCCAAGGGAGTACAGGGGGCGCCCCCTTGAATGGCTACACCTTC.

The rearrangement links TRBV6-1 to TRBJ1-2; possible D gene TRBD1, 6 bases. Per germline, CDR1 MNHNS and CDR2 SASEGT. The CDR3 runs 12 residues. The V end was cut by 4 bases, the J end by 7 bases, with 10 bases between. The CDR3 nucleotides are TGTGCCAGCAGTGGCCAGGGGTTTGGCTACACCTTC. Its protein product is CASSGQGFGYTF.

The chain combines TRBV2 with TRBJ1-1; the D is unclear. The CDR3 loop spans 14 amino acids. V was shortened by 7 bases and J by 2 bases, with 14 bases between the two germline ends. Germline assignment: CDR1 SNHLY and CDR2 FYNNEI. The DNA for the CDR3 is TGTGCCAGCACCCTGGCCCGAACTAACACTGAAGCTTTCTTT. Translating it yields CASTLARTNTEAFF.

The chain combines TRBV20-1 with TRBJ2-1; 9 nucleotides align to TRBD2. With 3 bases clipped from V and 1 base from J, the junction kept 10 bases outside the gene matches. Germline V gene data show CDR1 as DFQATT and CDR2 as SNEGSKA (reference sequence). The CDR3 has 17 amino acids. The CDR3 loop is CSARPRGAGGSYNEQFF. DNA of the CDR3: TGCAGTGCTAGGCCTAGGGGAGCGGGAGGTTCCTACAATGAGCAGTTCTTC.

The J gene is TRBJ1-4, the V gene TRBV20-1, with 8 positions matching TRBD1. The V gene end was trimmed by 3 bases and the J gene end by 8 bases; junction bases not matched to a gene: 5. The CDR3 spans 13 residues. CDR1 and CDR2 (germline): DFQATT, SNEGSKA (reference sequence). The CDR3 region has the DNA TGCAGTGCTAGGGACAGGGAAAGGGAAAAACTGTTTTTT. This sequence encodes CSARDREREKLFF.

The CDR3 nucleotides read TGTGCCAGTAGTATAGATGGGCAGGGGGCCGCTTGGAGCACTGAAGCTTTCTTT. It encodes CASSIDGQGAAWSTEAFF. The chain links TRBV19 to TRBJ1-1; 8 nucleotides agree with TRBD1. The germline V gene has CDR1 LNHDA and CDR2 SQIVND (reference sequence). V gave up 0 bases and J gave up 4 bases; unmatched junction bases: 13. The CDR3 spans 18 residues. Drawing the rest from reference TRBV19 and TRBJ1-1, the complete variable domain is DGGITQSPKYLFRKEGQNVTLSCEQNLNHDAMYWYRQDPGQGLRLIYYSQIVNDFQKGDIAEGYSVSREKKESFPLTVTSAQKNPTAFYLCASSIDGQGAAWSTEAFFGQGTRLTVV.

The chain employs TRBV7-3 and TRBJ1-1; the match to TRBD1 covers 9 bases. Germline CDR1 SGHTA, CDR2 FQGTGA. This CDR3 is built from 15 residues. With V trimmed by 5 bases and J by 3 bases, 7 bases remained unmatched. The CDR3 protein is CASSMTGGDYTEAFF. The CDR3 DNA sequence: TGTGCCAGCAGCATGACAGGGGGGGATTACACTGAAGCTTTCTTT.

This chain connects TRBV23-1 to TRBJ1-2; 7 nucleotides line up with TRBD1. TRBV23-1 is treated as an ORF (open reading frame) with a function not yet certain. The CDR3 runs 18 residues. V was clipped by 0 bases and J by 5 bases; unmatched bases: 15. CDR3 amino acids: CASSQSGRTGHLPYGYTF. In nucleotides, the CDR3 is TGCGCCAGCAGTCAATCAGGACGGACAGGTCATTTACCGTATGGCTACACCTTC.

This chain links TRBV6-2 or TRBV6-3 with TRBJ1-5; tentative D call: TRBD1 (5 bases). V was cut by 7 bases and J by 1 base, with 14 bases left in between. The germline gives CDR1 MNHEY, CDR2 SVGEGT. The length of the CDR3 is 15 residues. This CDR3 reads CASTLPGSSNQPQHF. The CDR3 coding sequence is TGTGCCAGCACCCTGCCAGGGTCCAGCAATCAGCCCCAGCATTTT.